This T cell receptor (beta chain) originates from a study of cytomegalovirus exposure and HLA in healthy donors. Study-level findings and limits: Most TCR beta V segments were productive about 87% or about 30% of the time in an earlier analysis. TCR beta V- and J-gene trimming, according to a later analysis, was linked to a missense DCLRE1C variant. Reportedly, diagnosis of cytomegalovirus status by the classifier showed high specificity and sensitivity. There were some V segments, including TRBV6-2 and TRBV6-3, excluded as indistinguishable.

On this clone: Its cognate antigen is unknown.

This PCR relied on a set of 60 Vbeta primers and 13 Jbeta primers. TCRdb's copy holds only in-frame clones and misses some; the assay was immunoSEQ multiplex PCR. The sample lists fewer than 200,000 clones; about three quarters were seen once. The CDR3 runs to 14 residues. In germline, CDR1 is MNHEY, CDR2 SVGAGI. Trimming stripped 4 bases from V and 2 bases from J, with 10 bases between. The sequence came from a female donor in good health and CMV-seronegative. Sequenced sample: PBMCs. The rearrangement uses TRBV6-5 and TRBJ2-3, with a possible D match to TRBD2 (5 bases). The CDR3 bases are TGTGCCAGCAGTTCCCCCGGGAACACAGATACGCAGTATTTT. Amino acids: CASSSPGNTDTQYF.